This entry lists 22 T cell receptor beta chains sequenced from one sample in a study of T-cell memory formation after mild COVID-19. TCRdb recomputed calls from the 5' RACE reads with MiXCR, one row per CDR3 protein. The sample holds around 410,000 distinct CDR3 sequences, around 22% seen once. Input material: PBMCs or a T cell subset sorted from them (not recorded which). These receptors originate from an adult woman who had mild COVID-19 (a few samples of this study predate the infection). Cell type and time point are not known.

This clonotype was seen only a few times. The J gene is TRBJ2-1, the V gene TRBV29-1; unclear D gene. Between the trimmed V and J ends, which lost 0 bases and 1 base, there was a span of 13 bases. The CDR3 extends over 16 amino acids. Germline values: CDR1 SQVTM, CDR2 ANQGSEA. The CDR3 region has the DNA TGCAGCGTTGAAGAGGCGCGAAGTATGTCCTACAATGAGCAGTTCTTC. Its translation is CSVEEARSMSYNEQFF.

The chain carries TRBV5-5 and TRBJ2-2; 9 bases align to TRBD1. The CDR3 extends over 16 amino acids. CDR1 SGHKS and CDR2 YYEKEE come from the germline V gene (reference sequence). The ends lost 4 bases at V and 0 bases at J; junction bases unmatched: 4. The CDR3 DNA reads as TGTGCCAGCAGCACCGGGACAGGGTCGAACACCGGGGAGCTGTTTTTT. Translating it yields CASSTGTGSNTGELFF.

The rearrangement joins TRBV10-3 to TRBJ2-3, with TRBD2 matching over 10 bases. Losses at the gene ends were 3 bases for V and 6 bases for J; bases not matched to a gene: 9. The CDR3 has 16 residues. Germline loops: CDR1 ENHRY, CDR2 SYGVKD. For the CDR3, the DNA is TGTGCCATCAGTGAAGAGAGCGGGGGGGCTGTGGATACGCAGTATTTT. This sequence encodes CAISEESGGAVDTQYF.

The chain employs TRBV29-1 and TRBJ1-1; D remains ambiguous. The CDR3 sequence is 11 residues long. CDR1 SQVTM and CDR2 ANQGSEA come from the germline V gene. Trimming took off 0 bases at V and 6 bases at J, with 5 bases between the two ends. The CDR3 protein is CSVEDLAEAFF. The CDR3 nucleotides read TGCAGCGTTGAAGATCTAGCTGAAGCTTTCTTT.

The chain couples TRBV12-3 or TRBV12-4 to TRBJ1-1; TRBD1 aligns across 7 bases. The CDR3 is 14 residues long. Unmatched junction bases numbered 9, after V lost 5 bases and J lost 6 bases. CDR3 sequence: CASSPFDREAEAFF. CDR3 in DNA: TGTGCCAGCAGTCCCTTCGACAGGGAGGCTGAAGCTTTCTTT.

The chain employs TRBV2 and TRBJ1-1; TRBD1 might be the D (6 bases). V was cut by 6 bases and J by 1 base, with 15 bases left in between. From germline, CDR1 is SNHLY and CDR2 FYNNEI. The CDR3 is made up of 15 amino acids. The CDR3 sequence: CASRTGTVGNTEAFF. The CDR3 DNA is TGTGCCAGCAGGACAGGAACAGTTGGGAACACTGAAGCTTTCTTT.

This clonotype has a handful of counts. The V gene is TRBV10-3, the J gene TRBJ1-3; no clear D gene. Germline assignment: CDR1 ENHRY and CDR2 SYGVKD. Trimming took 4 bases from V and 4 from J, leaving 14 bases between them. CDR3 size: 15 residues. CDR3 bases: TGTGCCATCAGTGGCGTAAGGGATCCCGGAAACACCATATATTTT. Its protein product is CAISGVRDPGNTIYF.

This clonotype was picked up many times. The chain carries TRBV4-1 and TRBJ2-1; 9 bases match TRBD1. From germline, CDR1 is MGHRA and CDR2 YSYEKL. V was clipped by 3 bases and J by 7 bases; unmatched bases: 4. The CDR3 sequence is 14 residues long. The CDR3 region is CASSQPGQGNEQFF. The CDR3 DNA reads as TGCGCCAGCAGCCAGCCGGGACAGGGAAATGAGCAGTTCTTC.

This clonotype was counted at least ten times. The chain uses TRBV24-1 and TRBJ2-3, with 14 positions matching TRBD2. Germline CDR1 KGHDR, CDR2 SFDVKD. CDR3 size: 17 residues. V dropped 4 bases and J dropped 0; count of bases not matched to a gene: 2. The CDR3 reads CATSERTSGRSTDTQYF. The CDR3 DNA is TGTGCCACCAGTGAACGGACTAGCGGGAGGAGCACAGATACGCAGTATTTT.

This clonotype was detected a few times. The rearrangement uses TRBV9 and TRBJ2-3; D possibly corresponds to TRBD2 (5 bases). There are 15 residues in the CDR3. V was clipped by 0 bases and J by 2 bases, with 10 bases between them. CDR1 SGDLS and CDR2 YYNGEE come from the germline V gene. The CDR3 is CASSVATGFTDTQYF. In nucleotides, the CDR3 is TGTGCCAGCAGCGTAGCTACGGGGTTCACAGATACGCAGTATTTT.

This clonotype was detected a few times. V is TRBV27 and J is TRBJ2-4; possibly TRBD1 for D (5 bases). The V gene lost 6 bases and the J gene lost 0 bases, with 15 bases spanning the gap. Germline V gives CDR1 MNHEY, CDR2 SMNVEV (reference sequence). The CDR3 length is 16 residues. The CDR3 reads CASSPRPGLAKNIQYF. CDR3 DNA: TGTGCCAGCAGCCCGAGGCCAGGGCTAGCCAAAAACATTCAGTACTTC.

The DNA of the CDR3 is TGCAGTGCTAGAGCTTGGCGGCTTTTTGCCTACGAGCAGTACTTC. This sequence encodes CSARAWRLFAYEQYF. V gene TRBV20-1 combines with J gene TRBJ2-7; D remains unclear. V lost 1 base to trimming and J lost 2 bases, with 15 bases between them. Germline V gene data show CDR1 as DFQATT and CDR2 as SNEGSKA (reference sequence). The CDR3 extends over 15 amino acids.

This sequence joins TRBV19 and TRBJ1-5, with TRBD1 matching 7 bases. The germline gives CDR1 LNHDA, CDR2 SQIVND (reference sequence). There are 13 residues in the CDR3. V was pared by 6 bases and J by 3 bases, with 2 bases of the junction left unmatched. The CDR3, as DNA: TGTGCCAGTAGGACAGGGCTCAATCAGCCCCAGCATTTT. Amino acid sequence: CASRTGLNQPQHF.

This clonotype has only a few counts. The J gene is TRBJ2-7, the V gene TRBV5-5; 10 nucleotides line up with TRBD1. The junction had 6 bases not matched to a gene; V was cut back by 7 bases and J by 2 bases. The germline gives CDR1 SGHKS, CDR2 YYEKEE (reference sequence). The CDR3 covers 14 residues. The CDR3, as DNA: TGTGCCAGCGGACAGGGACAGGGGACCTACGAGCAGTACTTC. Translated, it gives CASGQGQGTYEQYF.

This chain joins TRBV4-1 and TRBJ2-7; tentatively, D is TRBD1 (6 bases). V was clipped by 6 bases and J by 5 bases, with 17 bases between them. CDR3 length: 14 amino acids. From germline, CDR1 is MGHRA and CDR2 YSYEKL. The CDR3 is CASSRIQGFDEQYF. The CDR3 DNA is TGCGCCAGCAGTCGAATCCAGGGGTTTGACGAGCAGTACTTC.

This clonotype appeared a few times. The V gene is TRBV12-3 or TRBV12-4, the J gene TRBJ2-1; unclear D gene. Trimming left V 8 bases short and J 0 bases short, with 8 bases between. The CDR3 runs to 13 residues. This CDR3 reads CASRTFSYNEQFF. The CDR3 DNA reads TGTGCCAGCCGGACCTTCTCCTACAATGAGCAGTTCTTC.

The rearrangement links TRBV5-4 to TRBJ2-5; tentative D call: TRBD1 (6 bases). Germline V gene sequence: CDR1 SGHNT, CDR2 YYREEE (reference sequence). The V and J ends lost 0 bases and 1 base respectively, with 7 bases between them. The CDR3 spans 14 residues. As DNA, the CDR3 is TGTGCCAGCAGCTTGGGGACAGCCCAAGAGACCCAGTACTTC. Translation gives CASSLGTAQETQYF.

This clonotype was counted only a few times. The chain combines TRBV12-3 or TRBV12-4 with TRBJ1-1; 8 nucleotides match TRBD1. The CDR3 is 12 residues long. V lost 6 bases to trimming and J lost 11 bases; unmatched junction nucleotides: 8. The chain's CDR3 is CASRDWTGKAFF. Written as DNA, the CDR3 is TGTGCCAGCAGGGATTGGACAGGGAAGGCTTTCTTT.

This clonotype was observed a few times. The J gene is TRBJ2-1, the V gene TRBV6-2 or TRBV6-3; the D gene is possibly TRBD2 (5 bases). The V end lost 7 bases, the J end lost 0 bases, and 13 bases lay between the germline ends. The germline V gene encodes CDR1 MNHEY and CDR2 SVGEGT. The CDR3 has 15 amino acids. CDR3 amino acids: CASTADYRSYNEQFF. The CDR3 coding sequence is TGTGCCAGCACAGCTGACTATCGCTCCTACAATGAGCAGTTCTTC.

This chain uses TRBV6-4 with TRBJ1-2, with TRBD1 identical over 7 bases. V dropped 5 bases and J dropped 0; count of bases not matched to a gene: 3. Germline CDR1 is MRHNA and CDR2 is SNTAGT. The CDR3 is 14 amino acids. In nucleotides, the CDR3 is TGTGCCAGCAGTCCGACAGGGTCTAACTATGGCTACACCTTC. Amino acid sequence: CASSPTGSNYGYTF.

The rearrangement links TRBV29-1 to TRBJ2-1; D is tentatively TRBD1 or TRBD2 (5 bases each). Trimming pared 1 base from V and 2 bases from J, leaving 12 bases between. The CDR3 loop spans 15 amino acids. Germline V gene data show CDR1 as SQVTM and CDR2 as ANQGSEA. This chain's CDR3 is CSVEGGSAPYNEQFF. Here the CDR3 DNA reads TGCAGCGTTGAAGGGGGGTCGGCCCCCTACAATGAGCAGTTCTTC.

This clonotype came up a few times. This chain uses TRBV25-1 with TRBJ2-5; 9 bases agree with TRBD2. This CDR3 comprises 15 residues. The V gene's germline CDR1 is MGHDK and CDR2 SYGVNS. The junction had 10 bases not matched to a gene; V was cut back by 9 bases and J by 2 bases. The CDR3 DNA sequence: TGTGCCAGTCGAAGAGCGGGGGGCCCTCAAGAGACCCAGTACTTC. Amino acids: CASRRAGGPQETQYF.